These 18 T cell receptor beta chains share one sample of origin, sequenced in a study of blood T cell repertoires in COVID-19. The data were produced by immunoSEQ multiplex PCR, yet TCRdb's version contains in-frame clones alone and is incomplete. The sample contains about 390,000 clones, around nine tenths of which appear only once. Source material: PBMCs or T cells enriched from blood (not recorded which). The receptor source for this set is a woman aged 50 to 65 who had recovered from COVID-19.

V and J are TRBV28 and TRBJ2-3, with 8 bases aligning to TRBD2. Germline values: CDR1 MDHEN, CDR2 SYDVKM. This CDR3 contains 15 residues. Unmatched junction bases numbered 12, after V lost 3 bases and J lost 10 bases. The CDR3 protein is CASSFDRSSGLAQYF. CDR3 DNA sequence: TGTGCCAGCAGTTTTGACAGGTCTAGCGGGTTGGCGCAGTATTTT.

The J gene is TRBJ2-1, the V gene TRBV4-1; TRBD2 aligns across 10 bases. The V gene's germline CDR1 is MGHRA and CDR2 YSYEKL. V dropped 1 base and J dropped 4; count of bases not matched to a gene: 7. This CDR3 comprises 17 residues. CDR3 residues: CASSQAPSGGPYNEQFF. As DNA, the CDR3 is TGCGCCAGCAGCCAAGCTCCTAGCGGGGGCCCGTACAATGAGCAGTTCTTC.

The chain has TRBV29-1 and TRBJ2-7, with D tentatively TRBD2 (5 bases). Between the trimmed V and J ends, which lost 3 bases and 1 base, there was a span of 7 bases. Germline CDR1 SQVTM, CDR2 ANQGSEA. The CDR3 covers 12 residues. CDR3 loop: CSVEDSSYEQYF. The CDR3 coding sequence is TGCAGCGTTGAGGACTCTTCCTACGAGCAGTACTTC.

As DNA, the CDR3 is TGTGCCAGCAGGTCCCGGGACAGGGGAAACGAGCAGTACTTC. Translation gives CASRSRDRGNEQYF. The J gene is TRBJ2-7, the V gene TRBV5-8; 10 bases are shared with TRBD1. V dropped 5 bases and J dropped 5; count of bases not matched to a gene: 7. CDR1 and CDR2 (germline): SGHTS, YDEGEE. The CDR3 contains 14 residues. The full variable domain, rest sourced from reference TRBV5-8 and TRBJ2-7, is EAGVTQSPTHLIKTRGQQATLRCSPISGHTSVYWYQQALGLGLQFLLWYDEGEERNRGNFPPRFSGRQFPNYSSELNVNALELEDSALYLCASRSRDRGNEQYFGPGTRLTVT.

The CDR3 DNA reads as TGTGCCAGCAGTTTAGCCCGACAGGGCCCCTATGGCTACACCTTC. It translates to CASSLARQGPYGYTF. The chain joins TRBV28 to TRBJ1-2; 7 bases match TRBD1. CDR1 MDHEN and CDR2 SYDVKM come from the germline V gene. Trimming removed 2 bases from V and 4 bases from J; junction bases left unmatched: 7. There are 15 residues in the CDR3.

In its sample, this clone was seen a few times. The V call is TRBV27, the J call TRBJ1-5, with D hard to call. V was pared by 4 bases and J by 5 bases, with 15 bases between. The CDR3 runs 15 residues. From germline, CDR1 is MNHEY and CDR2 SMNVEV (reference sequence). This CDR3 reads CASSSRRRTDQPQHF. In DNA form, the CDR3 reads TGTGCCAGCAGTTCCCGAAGGAGAACTGATCAGCCCCAGCATTTT.

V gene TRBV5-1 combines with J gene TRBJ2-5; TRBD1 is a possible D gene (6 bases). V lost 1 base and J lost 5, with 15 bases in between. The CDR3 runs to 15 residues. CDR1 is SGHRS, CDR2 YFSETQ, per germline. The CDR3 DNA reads TGCGCCAGCAGCTTGCAGGCAGGGGTACTGGAGACCCAGTACTTC. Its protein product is CASSLQAGVLETQYF.

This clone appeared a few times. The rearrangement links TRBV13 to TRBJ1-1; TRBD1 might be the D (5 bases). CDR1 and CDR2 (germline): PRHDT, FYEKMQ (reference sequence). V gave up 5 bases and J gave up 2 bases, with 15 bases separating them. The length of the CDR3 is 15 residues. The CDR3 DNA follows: TGTGCCAGCAGCAAATCGACAGCCTCTAACACTGAAGCTTTCTTT. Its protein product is CASSKSTASNTEAFF.

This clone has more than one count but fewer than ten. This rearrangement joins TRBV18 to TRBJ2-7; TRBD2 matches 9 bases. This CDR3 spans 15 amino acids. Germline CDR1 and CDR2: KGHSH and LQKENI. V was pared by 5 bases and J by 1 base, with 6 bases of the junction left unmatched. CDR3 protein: CASSISAGGSYEQYF. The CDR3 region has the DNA TGTGCCAGCTCAATTTCAGCGGGGGGTTCCTACGAGCAGTACTTC.

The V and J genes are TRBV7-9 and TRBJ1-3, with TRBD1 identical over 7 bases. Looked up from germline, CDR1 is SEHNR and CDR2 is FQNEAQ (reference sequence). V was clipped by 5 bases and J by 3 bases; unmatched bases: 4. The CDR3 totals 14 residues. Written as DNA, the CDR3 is TGTGCCAGCAGCCGGGGGACAGTTGGAAACACCATATATTTT. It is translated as CASSRGTVGNTIYF.

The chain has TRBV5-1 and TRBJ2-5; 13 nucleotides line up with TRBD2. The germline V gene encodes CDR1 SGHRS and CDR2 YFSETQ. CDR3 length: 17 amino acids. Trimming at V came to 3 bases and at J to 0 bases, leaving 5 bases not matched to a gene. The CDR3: CASSSGLAGRYQETQYF. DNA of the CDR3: TGCGCCAGCAGCTCGGGACTAGCGGGGAGGTACCAAGAGACCCAGTACTTC.

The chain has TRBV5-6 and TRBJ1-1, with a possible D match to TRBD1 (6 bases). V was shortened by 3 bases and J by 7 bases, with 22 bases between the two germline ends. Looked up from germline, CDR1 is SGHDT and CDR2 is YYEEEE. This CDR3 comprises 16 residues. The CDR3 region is CASSSLGGAGRLEAFF. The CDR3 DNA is TGTGCCAGCAGCTCGCTTGGGGGGGCCGGTCGCCTTGAAGCTTTCTTT.

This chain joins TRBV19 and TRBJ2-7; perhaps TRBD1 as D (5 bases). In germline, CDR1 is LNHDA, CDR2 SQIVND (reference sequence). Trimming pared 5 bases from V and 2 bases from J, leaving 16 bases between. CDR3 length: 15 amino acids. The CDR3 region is CASSLTGAAAYEQYF. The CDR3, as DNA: TGTGCCAGTAGTCTAACAGGCGCCGCCGCCTACGAGCAGTACTTC.

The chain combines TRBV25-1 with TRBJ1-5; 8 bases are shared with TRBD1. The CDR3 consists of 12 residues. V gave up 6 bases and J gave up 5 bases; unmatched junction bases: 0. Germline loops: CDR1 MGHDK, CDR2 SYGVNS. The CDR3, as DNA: TGTGCCAGCAGACAGGGGGATCAGCCCCAGCATTTT. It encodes CASRQGDQPQHF.

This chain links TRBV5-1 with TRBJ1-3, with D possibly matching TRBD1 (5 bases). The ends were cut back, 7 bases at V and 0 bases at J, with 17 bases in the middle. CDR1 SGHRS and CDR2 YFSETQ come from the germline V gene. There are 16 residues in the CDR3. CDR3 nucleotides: TGCGCCAGCTCCTTTTGGGGACTTGACTCTGGAAACACCATATATTTT. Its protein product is CASSFWGLDSGNTIYF.

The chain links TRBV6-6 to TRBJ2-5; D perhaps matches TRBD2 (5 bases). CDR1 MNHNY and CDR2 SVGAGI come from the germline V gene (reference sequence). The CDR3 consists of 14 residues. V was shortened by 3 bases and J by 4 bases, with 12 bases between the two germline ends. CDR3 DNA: TGTGCCAGCAGTTATCCAGCGGTGCCAGAGACCCAGTACTTC. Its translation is CASSYPAVPETQYF.

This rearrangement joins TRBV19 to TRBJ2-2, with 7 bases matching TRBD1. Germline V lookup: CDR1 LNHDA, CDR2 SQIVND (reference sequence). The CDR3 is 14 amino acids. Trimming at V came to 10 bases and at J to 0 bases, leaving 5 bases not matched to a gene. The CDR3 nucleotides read TGTGCCACCAGGACAGGACCGAACACCGGGGAGCTGTTTTTT. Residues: CATRTGPNTGELFF.

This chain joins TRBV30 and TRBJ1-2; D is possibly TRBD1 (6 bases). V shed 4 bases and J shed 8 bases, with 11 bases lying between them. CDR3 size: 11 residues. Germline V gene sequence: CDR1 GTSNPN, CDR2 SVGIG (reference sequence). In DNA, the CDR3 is TGTGCCTGGATAACAGGGATCGGCTACACCTTC. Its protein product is CAWITGIGYTF.